The present entry profiles one TCR beta chain with its context. This clone appeared a single time. The antigen it binds to is not known. The sample holds no much larger clone one base away, and base qualities are not on file. Patients with autoimmune disease history or receiving systemic immunosuppression were excluded from the trial. In every dose cohort, peripheral blood was drawn for TCR sequencing at baseline, cycle 4 day 1, and cycle 7 day 1. The samples were taken from a phase I, first-in-human, multicenter, open-label dose-escalation trial of ivuxolimab. The trial enrolled adults with locally advanced or metastatic head and neck squamous cell, hepatocellular, melanoma or renal cell carcinoma. Before TCR sequencing, CD4+ T cells and CD8+ T cells from peripheral blood were sorted into separate populations. At the junction V is shortened by 5 bases and J by 4 bases; bases outside the gene matches: 5. CDR3 length: 14 amino acids, cysteine to phenylalanine. Only the CDR3 part of the read is kept: 42 bases, read in frame from the first base. The germline V gene yields KGHSH for CDR1 and LQKENI for CDR2.

The data were taken from a study of OX40 agonist ivuxolimab in advanced cancers. Background on the whole study: Ivuxolimab, which targeted the costimulatory receptor OX40 (CD134), was an agonistic, fully human IgG2 monoclonal antibody. Intravenous ivuxolimab was administered to patients every 2 weeks at six dose levels: 0.01, 0.1, 0.3, 1.5, 3 and 10 mg/kg. Among the roughly 52 dose-escalation patients, around 19 had hepatocellular carcinoma, approximately 15 melanoma, 9 renal cell carcinoma and 9 head and neck cancer. The dose-escalation cohort was 82.7% male with a mean age of about 60 years, ranging from roughly 23 to 90. Prior anti-PD-1, anti-PD-L1 or anti-CTLA-4 therapy was permitted, and 40% of dose-escalation patients had received checkpoint inhibitors. Three dose-escalation patients achieved partial responses, one with hepatocellular carcinoma and two with cutaneous melanoma. The purpose of peripheral TCRbeta sequencing was to test whether ivuxolimab changed TCR sequence diversity and led to clonal T-cell expansion. The paper reports the monotherapy dose-escalation portion (N = 52 patients) of the phase I ivuxolimab trial.

Genomic DNA was extracted from sorted cells for sequencing of the TCRbeta CDR3 region. TCRbeta CDR3 regions were sequenced using the immunoSEQ Assay. Entries here come from immuneACCESS through TCRdb and include only in-frame sequences with V and J called. Some clones fail to appear in such tables; in the studies checked, an unresolved V gene covers under half of the shortfall, and the cause of the remainder is unknown. The sample table shows fewer than 100,000 clones, and less than 90% are seen once. The ten largest account for around 13% of the sample. The investigation overall reported the following: After ivuxolimab, expanded clones were on average more numerous among CD8+ T cells than among CD4+ T cells. At doses of 0.1 to 3.0 mg/kg, clonal expansion of both CD4+ and CD8+ blood T cells was observed from baseline to week 6. In partial responders in the 0.1-3.0 mg/kg groups, normalized peripheral clonal expansion was found to be among the lowest, especially among CD8+ T cells. Low levels of normalized T-cell clonal expansion were also seen in some patients who did not respond. Which antigens the clonally expanded peripheral T cells were specific for was not determined.

The receptor's source is an adult with an advanced solid tumor such as melanoma, head and neck, liver or kidney cancer. The source material was CD4+ or CD8+ T cells sorted from blood, sampled in a trial of the OX40 agonist ivuxolimab. In this chain, TRBV18 is recombined with TRBJ2-7, with 10 bases in between that match TRBD1. The CDR3 here reads CASSTGQGGYEQYF. The DNA sequence follows: TGTGCCAGCTCAACCGGACAGGGGGGGTACGAGCAGTACTTC.